This T cell receptor (beta chain) was profiled in a study of CD8+ T cells in alopecia areata. It was cDNA, reverse transcribed from extracted RNA, that served as the sequencing template. Sequencing used immunoSEQ multiplex PCR; TCRdb keeps in-frame clones, though not all of them. This table has about 200,000 clones, around two fifths appearing once. The treatment is: oral pan-JAK inhibitor, 5-10 mg twice daily. Researchers gathered lesional scalp punch biopsies and peripheral blood from patients with alopecia areata. As regards this clone: Its antigen is not known.

The germline V gene encodes CDR1 SGDLS and CDR2 YYNGEE. CDR3 size: 15 residues. The V end was cut by 0 bases, the J end by 2 bases, with 9 bases between. Findings and limits, study-wide: With just one nonresponder, it is still uncertain whether baseline CD8+ expansion relates to response.

This chain links TRBV9 with TRBJ1-5; D is ambiguous. The specimen was CD4+ T cells sorted from blood, collected between weeks 30 and 35, from a patient treated with tofacitinib. This receptor was identified in a human donor with alopecia areata. The CDR3 DNA reads TGTGCCAGCAGCGTAGGTCCGGTTGGCAATCAGCCCCAGCATTTT. Translated: CASSVGPVGNQPQHF.